This T cell receptor (beta chain) was captured by sequencing in a study of blood T cell repertoires in COVID-19. Germline lookup yields CDR1 LNHDA and CDR2 SQIVND (reference sequence). The CDR3 contains 15 residues. V trimming: 6 bases; J trimming: 2 bases; junction bases outside the gene matches: 2. As handled by the study authors: Estimation of nucleated cell counts relied on the amplification of reference gene primers. This table comes from immunoSEQ multiplex PCR, and its TCRdb copy is limited to in-frame clones, with some not included. V, J and clone size are those of that table, while D and trimming were read from the DNA. The sample records over 200,000 clones, about 88% being singletons.

Sequenced: peripheral blood. The chain recombines TRBV19 with TRBJ1-5, with 12 nucleotides matching TRBD1. The TCR comes from a woman aged 55-70 years with acute or convalescent COVID-19. The CDR3 sequence is CASRGTGGGNQPQHF. The CDR3 DNA reads as TGTGCCAGTAGGGGGACAGGGGGCGGCAATCAGCCCCAGCATTTT. Full variable domain (missing parts from reference TRBV19 and TRBJ1-5): DGGITQSPKYLFRKEGQNVTLSCEQNLNHDAMYWYRQDPGQGLRLIYYSQIVNDFQKGDIAEGYSVSREKKESFPLTVTSAQKNPTAFYLCASRGTGGGNQPQHFGDGTRLSIL.